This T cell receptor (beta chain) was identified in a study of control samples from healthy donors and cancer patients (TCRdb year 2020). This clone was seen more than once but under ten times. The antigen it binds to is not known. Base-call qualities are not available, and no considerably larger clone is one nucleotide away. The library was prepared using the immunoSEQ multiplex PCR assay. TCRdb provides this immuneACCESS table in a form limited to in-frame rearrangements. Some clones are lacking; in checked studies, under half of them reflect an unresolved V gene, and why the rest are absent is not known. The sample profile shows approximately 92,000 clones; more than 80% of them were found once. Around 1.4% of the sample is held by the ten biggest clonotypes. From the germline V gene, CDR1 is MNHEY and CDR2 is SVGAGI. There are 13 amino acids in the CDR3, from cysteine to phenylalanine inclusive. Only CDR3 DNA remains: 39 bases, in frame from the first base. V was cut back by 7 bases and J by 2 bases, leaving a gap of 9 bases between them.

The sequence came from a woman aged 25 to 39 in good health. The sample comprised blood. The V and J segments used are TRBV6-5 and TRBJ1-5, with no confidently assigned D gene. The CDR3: CASNGLGNQPQHF. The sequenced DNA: TGTGCCAGCAACGGGTTGGGCAATCAGCCCCAGCATTTT.